This TCR beta chain was recovered during a study of blood T cell repertoires in COVID-19 (dated by TCRdb to the early 2020s). A note on the overall study: The collaborator samples originated in the United States, Italy and Spain and spanned the acute and convalescent phases of COVID-19. The prospective study material was composed of cDNA or gDNA derived from T cells, B-cell-depleted T cells, or PBMCs. Deeply sampled blood TCRbeta repertoires from subjects exposed to, actively infected with, or recovered from COVID-19 were included in the dataset. The repertoires were released in a freely available public database intended as a resource for research on the immune response to SARS-CoV-2. The samples were drawn from two sources: the first 160 participants of the ongoing ImmuneRACE study, and fewer than 1,500 subjects contributed by 6 global collaborators. Sample metadata almost always included a de-identified subject ID, COVID-19 status, age in years and sex. Where available, HLA class I and class II types were obtained from metadata supplied by the sample provider rather than from assay-based typing. Overall results and qualifications from the work: The quantity of clinical and demographic metadata differed by source and by participant and was supplied without curation.

The CDR3 goes from the cysteine to the phenylalanine over 12 residues. The entry retains the CDR3 DNA only, 36 bases that are in frame from base 1. The junction shows trimming of 4 bases on V and 5 bases on J, plus 8 bases between the germline ends. From the germline V gene, CDR1 is SGHAT and CDR2 is FQNNGV. As for this clone: Its antigen is currently not known. The record has no base qualities; no much larger clone is one base away.

The immunoSEQ Assay, a bias-controlled multiplex PCR, was used to amplify TCRbeta CDR3 regions from genomic DNA. The study's processing was this. Within the assay, amplification of reference gene primers was used to estimate how many nucleated cells each sample contained. Sequence reads were collapsed and filtered to measure the absolute abundance of every unique TCRbeta CDR3 rearrangement. For each sample, productive Simpson clonality was calculated as the square root of Simpson's diversity index over productive rearrangements. TCRdb holds this immuneACCESS table with in-frame rearrangements only. Some clones are missing; in checked studies, unresolved V genes explain under half, and the rest has no known cause. That table gives V, J and clone size, and the DNA gave D and trimming. The sample table shows about 110,000 clones, and around 90% are seen once. Of the sample, approximately 5% falls within the top ten clones.

Collaborating institutions collected whole blood in K2EDTA tubes following their own protocols. For TCRbeta analysis, collaborator samples were shipped as frozen whole blood, as isolated PBMCs, or as DNA extracted from either sample type. This TCR was recovered from a human donor in a cohort sampled during active COVID-19. The chain uses TRBV11-2 and TRBJ1-2; possibly the D gene is TRBD1, per 5 matching bases. Sequences were obtained from peripheral blood. The DNA reads as follows: TGTGCCAGCAGCTCACAGGAATATGGCTACACCTTC. Its protein is CASSSQEYGYTF.